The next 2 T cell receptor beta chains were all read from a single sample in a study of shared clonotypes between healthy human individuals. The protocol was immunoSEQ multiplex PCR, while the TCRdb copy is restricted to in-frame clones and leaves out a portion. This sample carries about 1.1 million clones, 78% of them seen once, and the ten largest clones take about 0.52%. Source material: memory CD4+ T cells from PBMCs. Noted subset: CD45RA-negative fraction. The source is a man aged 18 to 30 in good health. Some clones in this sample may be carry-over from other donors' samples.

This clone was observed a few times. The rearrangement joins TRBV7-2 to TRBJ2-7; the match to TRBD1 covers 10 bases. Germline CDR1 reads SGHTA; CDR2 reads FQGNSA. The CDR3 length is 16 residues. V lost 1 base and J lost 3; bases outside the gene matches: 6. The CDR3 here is CASSLVPGQGIYEQYF. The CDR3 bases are TGTGCCAGCAGCTTAGTGCCGGGACAGGGGATCTACGAGCAGTACTTC.

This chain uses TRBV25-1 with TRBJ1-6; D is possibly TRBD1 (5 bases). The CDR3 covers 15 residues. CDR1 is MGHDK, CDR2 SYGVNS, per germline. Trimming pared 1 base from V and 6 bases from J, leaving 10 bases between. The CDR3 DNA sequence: TGTGCCAGCAGTGAATCGAGGGGAATTAATTCACCCCTCCACTTT. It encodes CASSESRGINSPLHF.